A selection of T cell receptor beta chains follows, all from one sample in a study of blood T cell repertoires in COVID-19. This table comes from immunoSEQ multiplex PCR, and its TCRdb copy is limited to in-frame clones, with some not included. The sample carries 85,000 to 100,000 clones, 85% recorded once. Input material: peripheral blood. The receptors originated from a man in his 60s with acute or convalescent COVID-19. The CDR3 runs from the conserved cysteine through the conserved F or W. D genes are given only for firm matches. The size of a clone is reported for some rows only, either as once, few or many, or as a class for expanded clones.

abundance	d_gene	v_gene	j_gene	len	CDR3aa	CDR3nt
few	-	TRBV6-5	TRBJ1-6	15	CASSYFQGSNSPLHF	TGTGCCAGCAGTTACTTCCAGGGGAGTAATTCACCCCTCCACTTT
-	-	TRBV27	TRBJ1-4	13	CASSSRSNEKLFF	TGTGCCAGCAGCTCGCGGTCAAATGAAAAACTGTTTTTT
-	-	TRBV4-1	TRBJ2-3	16	CASSLTHSMSTDTQYF	TGCGCCAGCAGCTTAACCCATAGCATGAGCACAGATACGCAGTATTTT
-	-	TRBV6-5	TRBJ2-3	13	CASSYSNRDTQYF	TGTGCCAGCAGTTACTCAAATAGAGATACGCAGTATTTT
-	TRBD1	TRBV6-5	TRBJ2-7	14	CASSRDRSSYEQYF	TGTGCCAGCAGTCGGGACAGGAGCTCCTACGAGCAGTACTTC
-	TRBD2	TRBV29-1	TRBJ2-1	15	CSVDRLSAGAYEQFF	TGCAGCGTTGATAGGCTGAGCGCGGGAGCCTATGAGCAGTTCTTC
-	TRBD1	TRBV6-5	TRBJ1-4	15	CASRANRGANEKLFF	TGTGCCAGCCGCGCCAACAGGGGGGCGAATGAAAAACTGTTTTTT
-	TRBD1	TRBV19	TRBJ1-2	16	CASSIDRDSSLGGYTF	TGTGCCAGTAGTATAGACCGGGACAGCTCGTTGGGAGGCTACACCTTC
-	-	TRBV15	TRBJ2-5	15	CATSRDRDNGETQYF	TGTGCCACCAGCAGAGATCGGGACAATGGGGAGACCCAGTACTTC
once	TRBD2	TRBV12-3/TRBV12-4	TRBJ2-3	13	CASSSAGRATQYF	TGTGCCAGCAGTTCAGCAGGGAGGGCTACGCAGTATTTT
-	-	TRBV6-4	TRBJ2-1	12	CASSDSPYRQFF	TGTGCCAGCAGTGACTCTCCGTATCGTCAGTTCTTC
once	-	TRBV6-6	TRBJ2-4	13	CASLRGAKNIQYF	TGTGCCAGCCTCCGGGGGGCCAAAAACATTCAGTACTTC
once	TRBD1	TRBV14	TRBJ2-6	18	CASSIIDRGVTGANVLTF	TGTGCCAGCAGCATAATAGACAGGGGAGTAACTGGGGCCAACGTCCTGACTTTC
-	-	TRBV12-3/TRBV12-4	TRBJ2-7	13	CASSSSGSYEQYF	TGTGCCAGCAGTTCGAGCGGTTCCTACGAGCAGTACTTC
-	-	TRBV21-1	TRBJ1-2	14	CASSPEKGGFRYTF	TGTGCCAGCAGCCCAGAGAAAGGGGGCTTTCGCTACACCTTC
-	TRBD2	TRBV3-1/TRBV3-2	TRBJ2-7	16	CASSRGTSGGLYEQYF	TGTGCCAGCAGCCGCGGGACTAGCGGGGGCCTATACGAGCAGTACTTC
-	TRBD1	TRBV10-3	TRBJ1-2	16	CAISESGQVQGYGYTF	TGTGCCATCAGTGAGTCAGGACAGGTTCAAGGCTATGGCTACACCTTC
-	-	TRBV7-2	TRBJ2-5	15	CASSLQAVRRETQYF	TGTGCCAGCAGCTTACAAGCCGTCCGGAGGGAGACCCAGTACTTC
-	TRBD1	TRBV7-2	TRBJ2-7	16	CASSVAGDSLVYEQYF	TGTGCCAGCAGCGTAGCCGGGGACAGTTTGGTCTACGAGCAGTACTTC
once	-	TRBV7-2	TRBJ2-3	16	CASSRLLEYRRDTQYF	TGTGCCAGCAGCCGCTTACTAGAATATCGAAGGGATACGCAGTATTTT
-	TRBD1	TRBV6-1	TRBJ2-5	16	CASSEALGQGKETQYF	TGTGCCAGCAGTGAAGCCTTGGGACAGGGGAAAGAGACCCAGTACTTC
-	-	TRBV11-2	TRBJ2-1	16	CASSPTGVGTYNEQFF	TGTGCCAGCAGCCCAACCGGGGTAGGAACCTACAATGAGCAGTTCTTC
-	-	TRBV5-5	TRBJ2-1	15	CASSLVGEPPGEQFF	TGTGCCAGCAGCTTGGTCGGGGAGCCCCCCGGAGAGCAGTTCTTC
-	TRBD1	TRBV29-1	TRBJ1-4	12	CSVRTGFEKLFF	TGCAGCGTTCGGACAGGCTTTGAAAAACTGTTTTTT
once	-	TRBV5-1	TRBJ1-6	15	CASSSRARRDSPLHF	TGCGCCAGCAGCTCCAGGGCACGCCGGGATTCACCCCTCCACTTT
few	-	TRBV20-1	TRBJ2-5	11	CSRRGRETQYF	TGCTCCCGCCGGGGTAGAGAGACCCAGTACTTC
-	TRBD1	TRBV12-5	TRBJ2-7	15	CASGAGTGPLGEQYF	TGTGCTAGTGGTGCCGGGACAGGGCCCTTGGGAGAGCAGTACTTC
few	-	TRBV18	TRBJ1-1	17	CASSPFEVRMMNTEAFF	TGTGCCAGCTCACCCTTTGAGGTGCGAATGATGAACACTGAAGCTTTCTTT
-	TRBD1	TRBV6-2/TRBV6-3	TRBJ1-5	16	CASTPAPGGAGQPQHF	TGTGCCAGCACCCCGGCCCCAGGGGGCGCGGGTCAGCCCCAGCATTTT
-	-	TRBV4-3	TRBJ1-4	14	CASSVGTRDEKLFF	TGCGCCAGCAGCGTGGGGACAAGGGATGAAAAACTGTTTTTT